A selection of T cell receptor beta chains follows, all from one sample in a study of identical twins. MiXCR, run by TCRdb on the 5' RACE reads, gives a single entry per CDR3 protein. The sample lists 400,000 to 500,000 distinct CDR3 sequences; about 18% were seen once. The sample consisted of naive T cells sorted from blood. These receptors originate from a man aged 45 to 65 in good health. The CDR3 runs from the conserved cysteine through the conserved F or W. The order of the fields is J gene, V gene, clone size, D gene, CDR3 DNA, CDR3 protein. D genes are given only for firm matches. Not all rows give a size; the values are once, few, many and, for expanded clones, a class.

J gene: TRBJ2-7; V gene: TRBV15; clone size: few; D gene: TRBD2; CDR3 DNA: TGTGCCACCAGCAGCGAACAACTAGCGGGGACCGAGTACTTC; CDR3 protein: CATSSEQLAGTEYF
J gene: TRBJ1-1; V gene: TRBV12-3/TRBV12-4; clone size: many; D gene: -; CDR3 DNA: TGTGCCAGCAGCCGAACAGAGAACACTGAAGCTTTCTTT; CDR3 protein: CASSRTENTEAFF
J gene: TRBJ1-5; V gene: TRBV20-1; clone size: -; D gene: -; CDR3 DNA: TGCAGTGCTAGATCCCCACTGGGAAGTGGGAATCAGCCCCAGCATTTT; CDR3 protein: CSARSPLGSGNQPQHF
J gene: TRBJ2-1; V gene: TRBV12-3/TRBV12-4; clone size: -; D gene: TRBD2; CDR3 DNA: TGTGCCAGCAGTTTGGTCAGCGGGAGAAGGTCCTACAATGAGCAGTTCTTC; CDR3 protein: CASSLVSGRRSYNEQFF
J gene: TRBJ1-1; V gene: TRBV15; clone size: few; D gene: -; CDR3 DNA: TGTGCCACCAGCAGAGATAAGGAGTTTGAAGCTTTCTTT; CDR3 protein: CATSRDKEFEAFF
J gene: TRBJ2-3; V gene: TRBV6-2/TRBV6-3; clone size: -; D gene: -; CDR3 DNA: TGTGCCAGCAGTCGACCGTACACAGATACGCAGTATTTT; CDR3 protein: CASSRPYTDTQYF
J gene: TRBJ2-1; V gene: TRBV6-1; clone size: -; D gene: TRBD1; CDR3 DNA: TGTGCCAGCAGTCGCCCGGGGACAGGGAATGAGCAGTTCTTC; CDR3 protein: CASSRPGTGNEQFF
J gene: TRBJ1-1; V gene: TRBV2; clone size: many; D gene: -; CDR3 DNA: TGTGCCAGCAGTATTAAGGGGGGCATTGGTACTGAAGCTTTCTTT; CDR3 protein: CASSIKGGIGTEAFF
J gene: TRBJ2-4; V gene: TRBV20-1; clone size: many; D gene: TRBD1; CDR3 DNA: TGCAGTGCTAGGGAAGACAGGGTCAAAAACATTCAGTACTTC; CDR3 protein: CSAREDRVKNIQYF
J gene: TRBJ2-2; V gene: TRBV28; clone size: few; D gene: -; CDR3 DNA: TGTGCCAGCCCTAACAGGAACACCGGGGAGCTGTTTTTT; CDR3 protein: CASPNRNTGELFF
J gene: TRBJ2-3; V gene: TRBV5-6; clone size: few; D gene: TRBD2; CDR3 DNA: TGTGCCAGCAGCTTGTGGGAAAATAGCGGGGGGCCAGATACGCAGTATTTT; CDR3 protein: CASSLWENSGGPDTQYF
J gene: TRBJ2-4; V gene: TRBV29-1; clone size: many; D gene: TRBD1; CDR3 DNA: TGCAGCGTTGAAGGGAGGACAGGAGCCAAAAACATTCAGTACTTC; CDR3 protein: CSVEGRTGAKNIQYF
J gene: TRBJ2-2; V gene: TRBV19; clone size: many; D gene: -; CDR3 DNA: TGTGCCAGTAGTCCTACCACAGGGTCCTCCGGGGAGCTGTTTTTT; CDR3 protein: CASSPTTGSSGELFF
J gene: TRBJ1-5; V gene: TRBV5-1; clone size: many; D gene: TRBD1; CDR3 DNA: TGCGCCAGCAGCTTGGCCCCAGGGGGAAATCAGCCCCAGCATTTT; CDR3 protein: CASSLAPGGNQPQHF
J gene: TRBJ2-1; V gene: TRBV20-1; clone size: many; D gene: -; CDR3 DNA: TGCAGTGCTAGAGATCCCAGGGGGGACTACAATGAGCAGTTCTTC; CDR3 protein: CSARDPRGDYNEQFF
J gene: TRBJ2-1; V gene: TRBV7-2; clone size: many; D gene: -; CDR3 DNA: TGTGCCAGCAGCTTGCTAATCGCTGGGGGAGGATACAATGAGCAGTTCTTC; CDR3 protein: CASSLLIAGGGYNEQFF
J gene: TRBJ2-5; V gene: TRBV7-9; clone size: -; D gene: -; CDR3 DNA: TGTGCCAGCAGCATCCCGGGACATACACAAGAGACCCAGTACTTC; CDR3 protein: CASSIPGHTQETQYF
J gene: TRBJ2-7; V gene: TRBV6-5; clone size: few; D gene: -; CDR3 DNA: TGTGCCAGCAGTTACGGGCAGACCTCCTACGAGCAGTACTTC; CDR3 protein: CASSYGQTSYEQYF
J gene: TRBJ1-5; V gene: TRBV4-3; clone size: -; D gene: -; CDR3 DNA: TGCGCCAGCAGCCAAGGCGGGGGGGTAAATCAGCCCCAGCATTTT; CDR3 protein: CASSQGGGVNQPQHF
J gene: TRBJ1-6; V gene: TRBV27; clone size: few; D gene: -; CDR3 DNA: TGTGCCAGCAGTTTAGGGAATGTCGGGAATTCACCCCTCCACTTT; CDR3 protein: CASSLGNVGNSPLHF
J gene: TRBJ2-1; V gene: TRBV20-1; clone size: -; D gene: -; CDR3 DNA: TGCAGTGCTAGAGACGGGTCGGACCGCTACAATGAGCAGTTCTTC; CDR3 protein: CSARDGSDRYNEQFF
J gene: TRBJ1-5; V gene: TRBV6-1; clone size: -; D gene: -; CDR3 DNA: TGTGCCAGCAGTGAGCACCTTAGCAATCAGCCCCAGCATTTT; CDR3 protein: CASSEHLSNQPQHF
J gene: TRBJ1-6; V gene: TRBV6-5; clone size: -; D gene: -; CDR3 DNA: TGTGCCAGCAGCTACCGGGCAGTCTATAATTCACCCCTCCACTTT; CDR3 protein: CASSYRAVYNSPLHF
J gene: TRBJ2-3; V gene: TRBV15; clone size: few; D gene: TRBD2; CDR3 DNA: TGTGCCACCAAAGGGACTAGCGGGGATACGCAGTATTTT; CDR3 protein: CATKGTSGDTQYF
J gene: TRBJ1-2; V gene: TRBV6-1; clone size: -; D gene: -; CDR3 DNA: TGTGCCAGTCTCCGAGGGCGGGGAACTGGCTACACCTTC; CDR3 protein: CASLRGRGTGYTF
J gene: TRBJ2-1; V gene: TRBV20-1; clone size: few; D gene: TRBD2; CDR3 DNA: TGCAGTGCGAGGACTAGAGGCGGCTTGGAGCAGTTCTTC; CDR3 protein: CSARTRGGLEQFF
J gene: TRBJ2-6; V gene: TRBV3-1; clone size: -; D gene: -; CDR3 DNA: TGTGCCAGCAGGGACTTTTTCTCTGGGGCCAACGTCCTGACTTTC; CDR3 protein: CASRDFFSGANVLTF
J gene: TRBJ2-1; V gene: TRBV20-1; clone size: few; D gene: TRBD2; CDR3 DNA: TGCAGTGCGCCGGAGGGAGTAGCGGGGGGTGATAATGAGCAGTTCTTC; CDR3 protein: CSAPEGVAGGDNEQFF
J gene: TRBJ1-1; V gene: TRBV20-1; clone size: few; D gene: TRBD1; CDR3 DNA: TGCAGTGCCTCCGGGACAGGGCGAATGTTCACTGAAGCTTTCTTT; CDR3 protein: CSASGTGRMFTEAFF
J gene: TRBJ2-4; V gene: TRBV29-1; clone size: few; D gene: -; CDR3 DNA: TGCAGCGTCGGAGAAAGGGACCCGCTCAGGGTCAAAAACATTCAGTACTTC; CDR3 protein: CSVGERDPLRVKNIQYF
J gene: TRBJ2-2; V gene: TRBV20-1; clone size: -; D gene: -; CDR3 DNA: TGCAGTGCTAGAGATCAGGGCACGGTTTTGACCGGGGAGCTGTTTTTT; CDR3 protein: CSARDQGTVLTGELFF
J gene: TRBJ2-1; V gene: TRBV20-1; clone size: -; D gene: -; CDR3 DNA: TGCAGTGCAACAGATAGCGGGCAGGGGTCCTACAATGAGCAGTTCTTC; CDR3 protein: CSATDSGQGSYNEQFF
J gene: TRBJ2-1; V gene: TRBV9; clone size: -; D gene: TRBD2; CDR3 DNA: TGTGCCAGCAGCGAGGTAGCGGGAGGGAACAATGAGCAGTTCTTC; CDR3 protein: CASSEVAGGNNEQFF
J gene: TRBJ2-3; V gene: TRBV12-3/TRBV12-4; clone size: -; D gene: -; CDR3 DNA: TGTGCCAGCAGTTTTGGGCGGGGAACCACAGATACGCAGTATTTT; CDR3 protein: CASSFGRGTTDTQYF
J gene: TRBJ2-1; V gene: TRBV5-6; clone size: many; D gene: -; CDR3 DNA: TGTGCCAGCAGCGTGGATGTAGGTTTCTCCTACAATGAGCAGTTCTTC; CDR3 protein: CASSVDVGFSYNEQFF
J gene: TRBJ1-6; V gene: TRBV15; clone size: -; D gene: -; CDR3 DNA: TGTGCCACGGGATCACCCCTCCACTTT; CDR3 protein: CATGSPLHF
J gene: TRBJ2-2; V gene: TRBV6-1; clone size: many; D gene: -; CDR3 DNA: TGTGCCAGCAGGCCGGGGGACTCGAACACCGGGGAGCTGTTTTTT; CDR3 protein: CASRPGDSNTGELFF
J gene: TRBJ1-1; V gene: TRBV19; clone size: many; D gene: -; CDR3 DNA: TGTGCCAGTAGTATAGATCTCGCCTACGAAGCTTTCTTT; CDR3 protein: CASSIDLAYEAFF
J gene: TRBJ2-1; V gene: TRBV15; clone size: many; D gene: TRBD2; CDR3 DNA: TGTGCCACCAGCAGAGACCCCTTTGATAGCGGGATGGTTAATGAGCAGTTCTTC; CDR3 protein: CATSRDPFDSGMVNEQFF
J gene: TRBJ2-1; V gene: TRBV3-1; clone size: -; D gene: TRBD2; CDR3 DNA: TGTGCCAGCAGCCAGGGTAGCGGGGGCCGCTCCTACAATGAGCAGTTCTTC; CDR3 protein: CASSQGSGGRSYNEQFF
J gene: TRBJ2-1; V gene: TRBV4-2; clone size: -; D gene: TRBD2; CDR3 DNA: TGTGCCAGCAGCGGTGGACTAGCGGAGCCCTACAATGAGCAGTTCTTC; CDR3 protein: CASSGGLAEPYNEQFF
J gene: TRBJ2-2; V gene: TRBV5-4; clone size: -; D gene: TRBD2; CDR3 DNA: TGTGCCAGCAGCTTGGAAAGTTCAGGGAGGGACACCGGGGAGCTGTTTTTT; CDR3 protein: CASSLESSGRDTGELFF
J gene: TRBJ2-2; V gene: TRBV7-9; clone size: many; D gene: -; CDR3 DNA: TGTGCCAGCAGCTTAGACGGTACCGGGGAGCTGTTTTTT; CDR3 protein: CASSLDGTGELFF
J gene: TRBJ2-5; V gene: TRBV12-3/TRBV12-4; clone size: -; D gene: -; CDR3 DNA: TGTGCCAGCAGTTTATGGCGAAAGCAAGAGACCCAGTACTTC; CDR3 protein: CASSLWRKQETQYF
J gene: TRBJ2-7; V gene: TRBV29-1; clone size: many; D gene: -; CDR3 DNA: TGCAGCGTCACTAGCTCGGTTAATCACGAGCAGTACTTC; CDR3 protein: CSVTSSVNHEQYF
J gene: TRBJ1-1; V gene: TRBV5-1; clone size: -; D gene: -; CDR3 DNA: TGCGCCAGCAGCTTAGGACAGCTTACCGTGAACACTGAAGCTTTCTTT; CDR3 protein: CASSLGQLTVNTEAFF
J gene: TRBJ2-1; V gene: TRBV20-1; clone size: many; D gene: -; CDR3 DNA: TGCAGTGCTAGAGATGCCAGGGCATCCTACAATGAGCAGTTCTTC; CDR3 protein: CSARDARASYNEQFF
J gene: TRBJ2-3; V gene: TRBV5-1; clone size: -; D gene: -; CDR3 DNA: TGCGCCAGCAGCTTCCCTGCTGATCCTAGTATACGTGATACGCAGTATTTT; CDR3 protein: CASSFPADPSIRDTQYF